The text below deals with one T cell receptor (beta chain). It was RNA transcripts that yielded the amplified TCR beta CDR3 regions. HTBI primers were the set used in a first-round RT-PCR of the TCR CDR3. TCRdb recomputed calls from the multiplex PCR reads with MiXCR, one row per CDR3 protein. Of a few hundred thousand distinct CDR3 sequences in the sample, about 20% were seen once. The sample belongs to a study of T cells in Graves' hyperthyroidism and ophthalmopathy. Study information: The authors collected peripheral blood at initial diagnosis, before any treatment.

Exclusion of a patient resulted from uncontrolled infection, other autoimmune disease, pregnancy or lactation. The trim removed 5 bases at V and 5 bases at J, leaving 9 bases unmatched. The CDR3 covers 15 residues. CDR1 MNHNS and CDR2 SASEGT come from the germline V gene. The sample comprised blood. This sequence was found in a woman aged 50 to 65 with Graves' hyperthyroidism. The V and J genes are TRBV6-1 and TRBJ2-5, with 9 bases aligning to TRBD1. CDR3 protein: CASSFQGQGPETQYF. In DNA form, the CDR3 reads TGTGCCAGCAGTTTCCAAGGACAGGGGCCGGAGACCCAGTACTTC.